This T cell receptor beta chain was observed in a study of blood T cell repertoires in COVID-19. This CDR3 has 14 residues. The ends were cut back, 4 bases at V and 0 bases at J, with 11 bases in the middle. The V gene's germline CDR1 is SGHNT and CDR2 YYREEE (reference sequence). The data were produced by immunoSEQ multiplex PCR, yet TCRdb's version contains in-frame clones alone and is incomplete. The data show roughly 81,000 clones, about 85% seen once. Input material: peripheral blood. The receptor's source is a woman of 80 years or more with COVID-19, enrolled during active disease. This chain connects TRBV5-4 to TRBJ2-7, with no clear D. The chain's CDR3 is CASSRDLASYEQYF. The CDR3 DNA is TGTGCCAGCAGCCGTGACTTGGCCTCCTACGAGCAGTACTTC.